This record looks at one T cell receptor beta chain sequence and its context. Its antigen is not yet known. Within one base of it there is no much larger clone, and no base qualities were kept. The sample's treatment or condition label, decoded: about 20 received Ad26.COV2.S at low or high dose, single or two shots; roughly five received placebo; per-sample allocation not given. Repertoires of vaccine and placebo recipients were sequenced from samples taken on day 63 after the first injection. In Cohort 1b, about two dozen adults aged 18-55 years were enrolled at a single site in Boston, USA, between 29 July and 7 August 2020. Ad26.COV2.S was a replication-incompetent adenovirus type 26 vector expressing a prefusion-stabilized SARS-CoV-2 spike protein from the original Wuhan strain. Cut back by 5 bases and 1 base, the V and J ends lie 14 bases apart. From the germline V gene, CDR1 is SGHNT and CDR2 is YENEEA. The CDR3 has 16 amino acids, counting the end cysteine and phenylalanine. Left in the record is the CDR3 DNA by itself, 48 bases read in frame from the first base.

The immunoSEQ Assay was the method used to sequence TCRbeta CDR3 regions. After extraction, genomic DNA underwent amplification by bias-controlled multiplex PCR, followed by high-throughput sequencing. The original pipeline was this. To quantify the absolute abundance of every unique TCRbeta CDR3 region, sequences were collapsed and filtered. T cell fraction was estimated by normalizing TCRbeta template counts to usable DNA, with usable DNA measured through amplification of reference genes found in all nucleated cells. Repertoire TCRs were annotated as SARS-CoV-2-specific by exact matching of V gene, CDR3 amino acid sequence and J gene to a known reactive TCR set. The reference SARS-CoV-2 TCR set was obtained from MIRA and was filtered for enrichment in COVID-19-positive ImmuneCODE repertoires, whereby public or cross-reactive TCRs were removed. Drawing on the MIRA antigens, annotated TCRs were analysed further at the level of specific ORF or position within ORF. Depth was the summed frequency of annotated unique rearrangements, while breadth was defined as annotated unique rearrangements over total unique productive rearrangements. Two-sided Wilcoxon rank-sum tests were applied when comparing TCR breadth between groups. Not all clones reach the TCRdb copy of this immuneACCESS table, which keeps in-frame sequences only. Checked studies attribute under half of the gap to unresolved V genes and leave the rest unexplained. V and J calls plus clone size are reproduced from that table; the DNA served to infer D and trimming. This sample has approximately 400,000 clones in its table, and more than 75% of those were observed once. The ten most abundant clones make up 3% to 4% of the sample.

These data come from a study of Ad26.COV2.S vaccination and SARS-CoV-2 variants (dated by TCRdb to about 2021). The study in broad terms: Donors in the vaccine arm were drawn from COV1001, a multicentre, randomized, double-blind, placebo-controlled phase I-IIa trial testing Ad26.COV2.S in healthy adults. Ad26.COV2.S was administered intramuscularly at a dose of 5x10^10 or 1x10^11 viral particles, either as one shot or as two shots given 56 days apart. TCRbeta repertoire sequencing was used to assess the specificity and breadth of SARS-CoV-2-reactive T cell receptors after Ad26.COV2.S vaccination. The TCR-sequenced set comprised around 30 samples: some 19 Ad26.COV2.S vaccine recipients, 5 placebo recipients and 8 SARS-CoV-2 convalescent individuals. Trial participants were randomized into five groups of five, in which low-dose or high-dose Ad26.COV2.S was given once or twice, or placebo was given on both occasions. Investigators remained blinded to trial group allocation during experiments and outcome assessment.

What the research found in general, with its limitations: The study was not powered to compare responses between vaccine doses or regimens. Spike-specific TCR breadth was higher in Ad26.COV2.S recipients than in placebo recipients (P = 0.0014). Vaccine and placebo recipients had comparable non-spike TCR breadth, which fits with the vaccine containing only spike. It was noted by the authors that total T cell responses may have been underestimated by the TCR breadth and depth analyses. After vaccination, spike-specific CD8+ and CD4+ T cell responses were reported to show substantial breadth.

The TCR comes from a person aged 18 to 65 who received the Ad26.COV2.S COVID-19 vaccine or a placebo. Sequencing used peripheral blood, obtained in a trial of Ad26.COV2.S vaccine versus placebo. Recombination joined TRBV11-3 with TRBJ2-2, with TRBD1 as a weak D call on 6 bases. In nucleotide form, the sequence is TGTGCCAGCAGCCCCCGTGTAGGGGGGAACACCGGGGAGCTGTTTTTT. Translated, this is CASSPRVGGNTGELFF.